This paragraph reports one TCR beta chain. Its antigen is unknown. Base quality data are lacking; no much larger clone is found one base away. The junction carries 6 bases between V and J, which are trimmed by 2 bases and 4 bases respectively. From the cysteine up to the phenylalanine, the CDR3 has a length of 12 residues. Only CDR3 DNA is held: 36 bases, read in frame from base 1. Based on the germline V gene (reference sequence), the CDR1 and CDR2 sequences are MNHNY and SVGAGI. In total, roughly 710 healthy bone marrow donors made up the cohort. At the time of sampling, every cohort member was nominally healthy, though immune exposures that went unrecorded were likely present. Of the 610 or so cohort members, 250 to 300 had positive CMV serostatus and roughly 350 had negative CMV serostatus, and CMV serostatus was not recorded for the donor. A peripheral blood sample was provided by each donor, and peripheral blood mononuclear cells were used for TCR beta sequencing. The Qiagen DNeasy Blood Extraction Kit was used to extract genomic DNA from the blood cell samples.

The source of the sample is a study of cytomegalovirus exposure and HLA in healthy donors (dated by TCRdb to the late 2010s). With respect to the entire study: In an earlier analysis of 587 of the donors, 250 to 300 Gb of sequence data and 100 million or so unique TCR beta sequences from about 179 million T cells were reported. In a later analysis, previously published TCR beta repertoires from about 670 donors were re-analyzed and high-resolution HLA genotyping was added so that TCR occurrence patterns could be studied. To predict cytomegalovirus infection status, the study combined high-throughput TCR immunosequencing, statistical association of individual TCRs with disease status, and machine learning. Both class I and class II loci were covered by HLA typing, at four-digit resolution. An early release that covered about 600 HLA-typed donors contained approximately 290 gigabases of sequencing data and tens of millions of unique TCR sequences. On average, roughly 250,000 unique TCR beta nucleotide sequences were sequenced per donor among 300 to 500 genotyped donors of the cohort, with roughly 18% of those sequences being non-productive. Besides the first cohort of under 700 subjects, a separate validation cohort made up of roughly 120 different subjects was used. Donor age, sex, ethnicity and CMV serostatus were compiled together with the repertoire data. The study profiled the T cell repertoires of 550 to 700 subjects by immunosequencing and related them to cytomegalovirus serostatus. An earlier analysis of fewer than 700 of the donors applied high-throughput TCR beta sequencing to assess whether each TCR beta V gene segment acted as functional or pseudogenic. Rather than drawing on any new phenotypic data, the later analysis identified candidate immune exposures from TCR beta sequences and the way those sequences occurred across donors. The number of donors typed differed by locus, with 629-630 for A, B, C, DRB1 and DQB1, more than 500 for DQA1, under 610 for DPA1, and around 450 for DPB1. A later genetic analysis took genome-wide SNP genotypes for about 65% of the 666 donors and used that subset as a discovery cohort. All discovery cohort repertoires had been generated using a single sequencing platform. Of the roughly 400 genotyped donors, around 81% fell in the genetic ancestry cluster associated with self-reported Caucasian donors. Because of strong linkage in the cohort, roughly five DR-DQ haplotypes were treated as single units for association and clustering. The aim of the study was to test whether cataloging public T cell receptors could identify signatures of past pathogen exposure.

The library relied on the immunoSEQ multiplex PCR assay. For the multiplex PCR, a mixture combining 60 forward primers for TCR Vbeta segments and 13 reverse primers for TCR Jbeta segments was used. The CDR3 region of rearranged TCR beta genes was amplified from genomic DNA with a multiplex PCR assay. Amplified TCR beta libraries were sequenced as 87-base-pair reads on the Illumina HiSeq System. The paper's data handling went like this. A later analysis counted 65 million to 90 million unique TCR beta chains across the roughly 700 repertoires, and about 10 million of these chains were shared by at least two donors. Raw reads were error-corrected and collapsed into unique sequences with a nearest-neighbor algorithm that merged closely related sequences to remove PCR and sequencing errors. V, D and J gene segments were assigned by aligning CDR3 sequences to IMGT reference sequences. Each retained sequence needed at least a six-nucleotide match to both a V gene segment and a J gene segment. A rearrangement counted as productive if the CDR3 had no stop codons and remained in frame with V and J, and every other rearrangement counted as non-productive. Following IMGT convention, CDR3 was defined as the stretch from the second conserved V-encoded cysteine up to the conserved J-encoded phenylalanine. Sequences without an unambiguous match to a single V gene segment were excluded from the earlier analysis of 587 of the donors. In an earlier analysis of 587 of the donors, V segments were called functional above 56.7% productive rearrangements and were called segregating when the between-donor standard deviation exceeded 5%. A statistical classification framework was built to diagnose cytomegalovirus status from the catalog of TCR beta chain sequences. V and J gene assignment, in a later analysis, came from comparing TCR nucleotide sequences with IMGT/GENE-DB human TR gene sequences. In a later analysis, CDR3 sequences and most-parsimonious VDJ recombination scenarios were assigned using the TCRdist pipeline. In a later analysis, each TCR beta chain was defined by its CDR3 amino acid sequence together with its V-gene family, and reads without a unique V-gene family were excluded. As a way to deal with suspected cross-contamination and a sequencing artifact, a later analysis dropped nearly 600 nucleotide sequences that were highly shared and had low generation probability. For each public chain, a later analysis derived a clonal expansion index from normalized ranks of inferred template counts within each repertoire. Generation probabilities in a later analysis came from a VDJ recombination model fitted to out-of-frame rearrangements, and those results were checked against IGoR. In a later analysis, hypergeometric tests were used to score TCR-TCR, TCR-HLA and TCR-CMV co-occurrence, with a repertoire-size bias correction applied to TCR pairs. A later analysis estimated false discovery rates by permuting HLA or CMV assignments 20 times. In a later analysis, co-occurring TCRs were grouped using DBSCAN, with TCRdist sequence similarity added in when clustering inside HLA-allele-positive subsets. Repertoires with fewer than 30,000 or more than 120,000 public chains were left out of co-occurrence clustering, as were about 5 repertoires with anomalous nucleotide sharing. TCRdb stores this immuneACCESS table with in-frame sequences only. Part of the clones is absent; in the studies checked, under half of the shortfall reflects unresolved V genes, and no reason is known for the rest. That table furnishes V, J and clone size, whereas the DNA furnished D and trimming. The sample data list under 150,000 clones, and about 78% of these were observed just once. The ten biggest clones cover less than 3.5% of the sample.

The paper's findings and limits, for the study overall: In the study, roughly 160 TCR beta chains were listed as associated with cytomegalovirus. A further reported finding was that TCR beta sequences accurately predicted the HLA-A and HLA-B alleles for most subjects in the first cohort. The cohort was sequenced for TCR beta chains only, and without alpha or paired-chain data the features that could be detected were limited. While some public TCRs were present in many individuals, most TCR sequences turned up only very rarely across donors. A later analysis found that TCR association rates varied across HLA loci, with DRB1 alleles showing the most associated TCRs and HLA-C alleles the fewest. Strong co-occurrence of HLA alleles, especially DR and DQ, made assigning TCR associations to individual alleles difficult. A later analysis associated around 16,000 TCR beta sequences with specific HLA alleles at a false discovery rate of 0.05. In both the original and validation cohorts, the classifier was reported to diagnose cytomegalovirus status with high specificity and sensitivity. Linkage disequilibrium might explain the correlated functional status among segregating V segments, but an unknown experimental factor could not be ruled out. The authors suggested that the approach could potentially be generalized to other disease states and immunological phenotypes. An association between a missense DCLRE1C variant and V-gene and J-gene trimming of TCR beta chains was found in a later genetic analysis and replicated in an independent cohort. CMV serostatus was the only immune exposure information available for the cohort. According to a later genetic analysis, donors in an Asian-associated ancestry cluster had fewer N-insertions in productive TCRs than the approximately 630-donor mean. Most CMV-associated TCR beta chains appeared to be HLA-restricted in a later analysis, and the HLA associations seemed to be driven largely by CMV exposure. The sequencing pipeline was judged likely to have produced a cluster of highly shared sequence variants as a technical artifact. Sequencing depth was assumed to be roughly uniform across donors in the presence/absence analyses, though that assumption may not hold. Broadly in line with IMGT annotations, most TCR beta V segments showed up in productive rearrangements about 87% or about 30% of the time in an earlier analysis of approximately 640 of the donors. A later analysis reported that several top co-occurrence clusters appeared linked to parvovirus B19, influenza, CMV and Epstein-Barr virus. In a later analysis, HLA-associated TCR beta chains showed more clonal expansion and lower generation probabilities than non-associated chains that were equally common. Because HLA typing was unavailable for some donors at each locus, only the typed subset was used in association tests. In vitro tests confirmed that a few of the cytomegalovirus-associated TCR beta chains recognize cytomegalovirus antigens. Because counts were too low, seventeen rarely observed V segments, including chromosome 9 orphons, were excluded from the earlier analysis of 500 to 700 of the donors. Some IMGT-functional V segments, including TRBV6-2 and TRBV6-3, could not be distinguished by the 87-base-pair reads and were therefore excluded.

This clonotype originated in a human donor in good health. The chain is assembled from TRBV6-6 and TRBJ2-7, with no reliable assignment of the D segment. The sequenced sample consisted of PBMCs. At the DNA level, the sequence is TGTGCCAGCAGTTACACCCGGTACGAGCAGTACTTC. The translation is CASSYTRYEQYF.